Given below is one T cell receptor (beta chain) in context. Its specificity is unknown. The germline V and J ends were trimmed by 2 bases and 1 base, with 8 bases remaining between them. There are 14 residues in the CDR3. Germline assignment: CDR1 SGHVS and CDR2 FQNEAQ. This specimen comes from a study of identical twins. Study conclusions and caveats: Memory repertoires showed no such pattern, whereas abundant cord blood beta clonotypes carried fewer insertions. Invariant populations such as MAIT and iNKT cells could partly muddle zero-insertion analyses.

TCRdb reprocessed the 5' RACE reads with MiXCR, giving one entry per CDR3 protein. Of some 500,000 distinct CDR3 sequences in the sample, approximately 15% were seen once. Healthy Caucasian donors formed the entire cohort. The data were also submitted as part of a second study, on yellow fever vaccine responses in identical twins.

The chain employs TRBV7-8 and TRBJ1-1, with no clear D. The sample consisted of CD4+ T cells sorted from blood. This receptor was identified in a woman aged 18-35 years in good health. CDR3 nucleotide sequence: TGTGCCAGCAGCTTAAGTGTCTGGAACACTGAAGCTTTCTTT. Translated, it gives CASSLSVWNTEAFF.